This T cell receptor (beta chain) was captured in a study of blood T cells in healthy people across ages. All donors came from Russia, were Caucasian and healthy, and spanned ages about 6 to 90. Isolation recovered at least 7 million PBMCs from every sample. Per individual sample, total RNA of at least 5 micrograms was extracted. Sample-barcoded 5' priming and a J-beta primer mix drove a second PCR of roughly 6 to 12 cycles. TCRdb processed the 5' RACE reads anew with MiXCR; each CDR3 protein has one entry. The data contain over 1,300,000 distinct CDR3 sequences, around 59% of them singletons. CDR3 length: 12 residues. CDR1 is SQVTM, CDR2 ANQGSEA, per germline. Deletions cut 6 bases from V and 6 bases from J, with 14 bases between.

The material sequenced was blood. The rearrangement uses TRBV29-1 and TRBJ1-2, with D tentatively TRBD1 (6 bases). The source of this sequence is a young man in good health. DNA for the CDR3: TGCAGCGTGTTCCTGACAGGAGATGGCTACACCTTC. Its translation is CSVFLTGDGYTF.